This passage covers 2 T cell receptor beta chains from one sample sequenced in a study of cytomegalovirus exposure and HLA in healthy donors. Sequencing used immunoSEQ multiplex PCR; TCRdb keeps in-frame clones, though not all of them. The repertoire includes fewer than 200,000 clones, 85% of them detected once, and 16% sits in the top ten. The specimen was PBMCs. These receptor sequences come from a man between 18 and 29 years old in good health and CMV-seropositive.

This clone was seen a single time. This chain connects TRBV9 to TRBJ2-7; weak D call: TRBD2 (6 bases). The length of the CDR3 is 15 residues. Trimming took 3 bases from V and 3 from J, leaving 16 bases between them. Germline V lookup: CDR1 SGDLS, CDR2 YYNGEE. The CDR3, as DNA: TGTGCCAGCAGCGCCGGGACTCATGACCTCTACGAGCAGTACTTC. Residues: CASSAGTHDLYEQYF.

This rearrangement joins TRBV6-5 to TRBJ2-7; 8 nucleotides align to TRBD1. The V and J ends lost 6 bases and 2 bases, in that order; junction bases with no gene match: 9. From germline, CDR1 is MNHEY and CDR2 SVGAGI. The CDR3 covers 15 residues. The CDR3 DNA reads as TGTGCCAGCAGGCCGACCGGGACAGGTACCTACGAGCAGTACTTC. Encoded protein: CASRPTGTGTYEQYF.